Sequencing of this T cell receptor (beta chain) was carried out in a study of T cells in Graves' hyperthyroidism and ophthalmopathy. Findings of the study overall: A model built on 13 V-J features separated ophthalmopathy from stable hyperthyroidism.

At least ten counts were recorded for this clonotype. No antigen is known for it. Template material for amplifying TCR beta CDR3 regions consisted of RNA transcripts. RT-PCR in the first round (using the HTBI primer set) targeted the TCR CDR3. A single record per CDR3 protein comes from TCRdb applying MiXCR to the multiplex PCR reads. The sample carries some 760,000 distinct CDR3 sequences, 12% to 15% recorded once. The sample comprised blood. This receptor was obtained from a woman aged 18-29 years with Graves' hyperthyroidism.

CDR3 DNA: TGTGCCTGGAATCCCATGGGGGGGGATCAGCCCCAGCATTTT. The encoded protein is CAWNPMGGDQPQHF. The V gene is TRBV30, the J gene TRBJ1-5, with D perhaps TRBD1 (5 bases). Germline V gene sequence: CDR1 GTSNPN, CDR2 SVGIG (reference sequence). This CDR3 is built from 14 residues. Between the trimmed V and J ends, which lost 4 bases and 5 bases, there was a span of 15 bases.